A single sample gave rise to the 17 T cell receptor beta chains below, sequenced in a study of blood T cell repertoires in COVID-19. Clones were sequenced by immunoSEQ multiplex PCR, and TCRdb holds only the in-frame ones, with some missing. The table has 380,000 or so clones, around 89% seen once. The source material was PBMCs or T cells enriched from blood (not recorded which). These receptors came from a woman younger than 45 with acute COVID-19.

The CDR3 nucleotides are TGTGCCAGCTCACTCTCGACAGGAGGCTACGAGCAGTACTTC. Its translation is CASSLSTGGYEQYF. V gene TRBV18 combines with J gene TRBJ2-7; D perhaps matches TRBD1 (6 bases). V shed 4 bases and J shed 3 bases, with 13 bases lying between them. The CDR3 covers 14 residues. Germline values: CDR1 KGHSH, CDR2 LQKENI.

This clone was picked up many times. This chain connects TRBV10-3 to TRBJ1-6, with 7 bases lining up with TRBD1. Trimming took 8 bases from V and 0 from J; bases not matched to a gene: 1. The CDR3 covers 14 residues. Germline V gene sequence: CDR1 ENHRY, CDR2 SYGVKD. The CDR3 sequence: CAIRQGSYNSPLHF. The CDR3 region has the DNA TGTGCCATCCGACAGGGCTCCTATAATTCACCCCTCCACTTT.

The table lists this clone with a count of one. CDR3 coding DNA: TGTGCCAGCAGCCCAGGGGGCATCGCCTATGGCTACACCTTC. Residues: CASSPGGIAYGYTF. The chain couples TRBV3-1 (or the pseudogene TRBV3-2) to TRBJ1-2, with 8 nucleotides matching TRBD1. The CDR3 totals 14 residues. V gave up 4 bases and J gave up 4 bases; unmatched junction bases: 5. CDR1 is LGHDT, CDR2 YNNKEL, per germline (reference sequence).

The chain joins TRBV19 to TRBJ1-6; weak D call: TRBD1 (5 bases). CDR3 length: 13 amino acids. The V gene's germline CDR1 is LNHDA and CDR2 SQIVND (reference sequence). The V gene lost 5 bases and the J gene lost 5 bases, with 7 bases spanning the gap. In DNA, the CDR3 is TGTGCCAGTAGTGGGGGGAATAATTCACCCCTCCACTTT. Its protein is CASSGGNNSPLHF.

The chain employs TRBV5-4 and TRBJ2-7, with D perhaps matching TRBD1 (5 bases). Germline V gene lookup returns CDR1 SGHNT and CDR2 YYREEE (reference sequence). The V and J ends lost 2 bases and 9 bases respectively, with 12 bases between them. The length of the CDR3 is 12 residues. CDR3: CASSLGQGAQYF. The CDR3 nucleotides read TGTGCCAGCAGCTTAGGGCAGGGTGCGCAGTACTTC.

The chain combines TRBV6-2 or TRBV6-3 with TRBJ2-3; 9 bases align to TRBD1. This CDR3 spans 18 amino acids. Germline V gene data show CDR1 as MNHEY and CDR2 as SVGEGT. V gave up 0 bases and J gave up 2 bases; unmatched junction bases: 9. CDR3 bases: TGTGCCAGCAGTTACTCGACGGGGCGACAGGGGGACACAGATACGCAGTATTTT. This gives the protein CASSYSTGRQGDTDTQYF.

This chain links TRBV27 with TRBJ2-3; D perhaps matches TRBD1 (6 bases). Germline CDR1 MNHEY, CDR2 SMNVEV (reference sequence). Trimming removed 2 bases from V and 4 bases from J, with 19 bases in between. The CDR3 consists of 17 residues. CDR3 sequence (DNA): TGTGCCAGCAGTTTAGAGTGGGCAGGGGACGGCGCAGATACGCAGTATTTT. Its protein is CASSLEWAGDGADTQYF.

The rearrangement joins TRBV11-2 to TRBJ2-2; D gene uncertain. V was pared by 3 bases and J by 0 bases, with 11 bases between. This CDR3 contains 16 residues. Germline CDR1 reads SGHAT; CDR2 reads FQNNGV. CDR3 in DNA: TGTGCCAGCAGCTTCCTCAGGAACGCGAACACCGGGGAGCTGTTTTTT. Amino acids: CASSFLRNANTGELFF.

The gene calls are TRBV5-1 and TRBJ1-1, with a weak D call TRBD1 (5 bases). This CDR3 spans 15 amino acids. Germline CDR1 reads SGHRS; CDR2 reads YFSETQ. Deletions cut 0 bases from V and 5 bases from J, with 14 bases between. CDR3 sequence (DNA): TGCGCCAGCAGCTTGGTGGTCAGGGAAGGGACTGAAGCTTTCTTT. Translation: CASSLVVREGTEAFF.

This clone was found a few times. The rearrangement joins TRBV6-5 to TRBJ2-1; 14 bases map to TRBD2. V lost 3 bases and J lost 10; bases outside the gene matches: 5. Germline V gene lookup returns CDR1 MNHEY and CDR2 SVGAGI. The CDR3 runs 15 residues. CDR3 in amino acids: CASSYTGLAGVEQFF. The CDR3 nucleotides read TGTGCCAGCAGTTATACGGGACTAGCGGGGGTAGAGCAGTTCTTC.

The chain couples TRBV24-1 to TRBJ1-4, with a weak D call TRBD1 (5 bases). Trimming removed 4 bases at V and 8 bases at J, with 13 bases between. Germline V gene data show CDR1 as KGHDR and CDR2 as SFDVKD. This CDR3 is built from 14 residues. CDR3 nucleotides: TGTGCCACCAGTGACCCAGGACAAGTAGAAAAACTGTTTTTT. Protein: CATSDPGQVEKLFF.

The table lists this clone with a count of one. The chain has TRBV6-5 and TRBJ1-1; D uncertain. Between the trimmed V and J ends, which lost 8 bases and 1 base, there was a span of 14 bases. Germline V gives CDR1 MNHEY, CDR2 SVGAGI. The CDR3 totals 14 residues. The CDR3 protein is CASGSEGWNTEAFF. The CDR3 region has the DNA TGTGCCAGCGGCTCGGAGGGATGGAACACTGAAGCTTTCTTT.

Details on this clone: Additional DNA sequences in this sample encode the identical CDR3. The J gene is TRBJ1-2, the V gene TRBV9; D may be TRBD1 (6 bases). The CDR3 is 13 amino acids. V lost 2 bases and J 1 base, leaving 6 bases between the germline ends. CDR1 is SGDLS, CDR2 YYNGEE, per germline. The CDR3 sequence: CASSVDSNYGYTF. As DNA, the CDR3 is TGTGCCAGCAGCGTGGACAGTAACTATGGCTACACCTTC.

Only a few counts were recorded for this clone. The chain is built from TRBV5-6 and TRBJ1-6; TRBD1 aligns across 7 bases. Germline CDR1 and CDR2: SGHDT and YYEEEE. V lost 2 bases and J lost 8; bases outside the gene matches: 19. The CDR3 length is 19 residues. The CDR3 here is CASSFGPGPTGQFYSPLHF. In DNA, the CDR3 is TGTGCCAGCAGCTTCGGCCCCGGTCCGACGGGACAGTTTTATTCACCCCTCCACTTT.

The genes are TRBV5-4 and TRBJ2-1, with TRBD2 matching over 10 bases. Germline V gives CDR1 SGHNT, CDR2 YYREEE (reference sequence). This CDR3 is 14 amino acids long. Germline trimming cut 4 bases from V and 2 bases from J; bases unmatched to any gene: 0. CDR3 amino acids: CASSLAGAYNEQFF. The CDR3 nucleotides are TGTGCCAGCAGCCTAGCGGGGGCCTACAATGAGCAGTTCTTC.

The chain recombines TRBV10-3 with TRBJ2-1; 10 nucleotides match TRBD2. V lost 0 bases and J lost 3; bases outside the gene matches: 2. There are 16 residues in the CDR3. Germline CDR1 ENHRY, CDR2 SYGVKD. This CDR3 reads CAISESSGGGYNEQFF. CDR3 DNA sequence: TGTGCCATCAGTGAGTCCAGCGGGGGGGGCTACAATGAGCAGTTCTTC.

V is TRBV18 and J is TRBJ1-1; D gene unclear. The V end lost 4 bases, the J end lost 0 bases, and 15 bases lay between the germline ends. There are 16 residues in the CDR3. The germline gives CDR1 KGHSH, CDR2 LQKENI. The DNA for the CDR3 is TGTGCCAGCTCACTAAACTCGCGGGATATGAACACTGAAGCTTTCTTT. Translated: CASSLNSRDMNTEAFF.